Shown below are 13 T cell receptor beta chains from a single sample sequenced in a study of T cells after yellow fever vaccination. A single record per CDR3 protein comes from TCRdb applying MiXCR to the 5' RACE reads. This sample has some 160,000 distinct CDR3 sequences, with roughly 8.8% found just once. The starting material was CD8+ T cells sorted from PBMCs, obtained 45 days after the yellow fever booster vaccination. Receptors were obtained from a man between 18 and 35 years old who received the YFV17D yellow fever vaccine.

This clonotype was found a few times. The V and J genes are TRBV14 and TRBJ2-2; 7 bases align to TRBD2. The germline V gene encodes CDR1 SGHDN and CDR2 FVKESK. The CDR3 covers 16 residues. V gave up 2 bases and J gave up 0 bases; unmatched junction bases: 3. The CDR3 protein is CASSQLGGTNTGELFF. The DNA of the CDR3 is TGTGCCAGCAGCCAACTGGGGGGGACGAACACCGGGGAGCTGTTTTTT. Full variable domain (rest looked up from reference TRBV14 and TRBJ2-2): EAGVTQFPSHSVIEKGQTVTLRCDPISGHDNLYWYRRVMGKEIKFLLHFVKESKQDESGMPNNRFLAERTGGTYSTLKVQPAELEDSGVYFCASSQLGGTNTGELFFGEGSRLTVL.

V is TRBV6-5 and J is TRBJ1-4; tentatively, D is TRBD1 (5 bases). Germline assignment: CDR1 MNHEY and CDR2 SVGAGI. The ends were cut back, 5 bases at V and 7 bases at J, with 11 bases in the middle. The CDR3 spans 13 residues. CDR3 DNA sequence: TGTGCCAGCAGTCTAAACGGGGGTGAAAAACTGTTTTTT. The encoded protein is CASSLNGGEKLFF.

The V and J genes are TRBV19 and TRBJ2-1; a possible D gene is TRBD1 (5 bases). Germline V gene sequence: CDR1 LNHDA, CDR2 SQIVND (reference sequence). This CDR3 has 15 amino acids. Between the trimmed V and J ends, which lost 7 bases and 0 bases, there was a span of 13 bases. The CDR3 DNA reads TGTGCCAGTAAAAAGACAGTGAGCTCCTACAATGAGCAGTTCTTC. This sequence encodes CASKKTVSSYNEQFF.

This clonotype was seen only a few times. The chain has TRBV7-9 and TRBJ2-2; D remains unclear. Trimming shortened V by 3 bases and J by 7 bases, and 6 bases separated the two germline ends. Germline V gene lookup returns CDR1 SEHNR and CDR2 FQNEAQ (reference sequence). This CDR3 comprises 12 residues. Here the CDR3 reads CASSFLGGELFF. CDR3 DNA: TGTGCCAGCAGCTTTCTGGGCGGGGAGCTGTTTTTT.

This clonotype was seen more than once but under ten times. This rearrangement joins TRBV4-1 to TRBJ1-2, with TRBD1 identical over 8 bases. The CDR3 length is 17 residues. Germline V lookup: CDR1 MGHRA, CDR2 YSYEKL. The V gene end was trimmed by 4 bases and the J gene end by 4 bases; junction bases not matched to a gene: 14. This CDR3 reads CASSPNPVQGQVYGYTF. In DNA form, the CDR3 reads TGCGCCAGCAGCCCTAACCCGGTACAGGGACAGGTCTATGGCTACACCTTC.

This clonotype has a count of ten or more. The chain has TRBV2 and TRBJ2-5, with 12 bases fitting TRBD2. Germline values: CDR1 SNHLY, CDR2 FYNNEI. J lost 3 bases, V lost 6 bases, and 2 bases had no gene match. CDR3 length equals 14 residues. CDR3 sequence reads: CASRRLAGEETQYF. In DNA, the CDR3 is TGTGCCAGCAGGCGACTAGCGGGGGAAGAGACCCAGTACTTC.

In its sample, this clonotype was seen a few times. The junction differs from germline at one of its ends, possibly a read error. The CDR3 nucleotides read TGTGCCAGCAGCACCCGAGAGAATCGGCCCCAGCATTTT. As protein: CASSTRENRPQHF. The chain joins TRBV7-2 to TRBJ1-5; D gene unclear. Germline CDR1 reads SGHTA; CDR2 reads FQGNSA. The CDR3 contains 13 residues.

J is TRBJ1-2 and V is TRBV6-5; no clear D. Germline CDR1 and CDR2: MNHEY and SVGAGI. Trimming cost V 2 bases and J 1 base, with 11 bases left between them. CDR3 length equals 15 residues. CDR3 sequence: CASSYREADNYGYTF. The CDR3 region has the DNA TGTGCCAGCAGTTACCGGGAAGCGGATAACTATGGCTACACCTTC.

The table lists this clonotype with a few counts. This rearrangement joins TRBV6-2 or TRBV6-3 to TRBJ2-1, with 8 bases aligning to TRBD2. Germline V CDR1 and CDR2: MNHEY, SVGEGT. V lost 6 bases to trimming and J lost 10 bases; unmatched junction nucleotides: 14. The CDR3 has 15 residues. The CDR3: CASSIGGALQWEQFF. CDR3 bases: TGTGCCAGCAGCATCGGGGGGGCCCTACAATGGGAGCAGTTCTTC.

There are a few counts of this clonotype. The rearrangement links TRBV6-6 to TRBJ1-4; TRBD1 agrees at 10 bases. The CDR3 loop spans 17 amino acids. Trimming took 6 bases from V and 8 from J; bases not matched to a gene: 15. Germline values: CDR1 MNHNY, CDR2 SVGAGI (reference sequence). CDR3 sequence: CASRSGTGAARQEKLFF. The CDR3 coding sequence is TGTGCCAGCAGAAGCGGGACAGGGGCCGCCCGCCAGGAAAAACTGTTTTTT.

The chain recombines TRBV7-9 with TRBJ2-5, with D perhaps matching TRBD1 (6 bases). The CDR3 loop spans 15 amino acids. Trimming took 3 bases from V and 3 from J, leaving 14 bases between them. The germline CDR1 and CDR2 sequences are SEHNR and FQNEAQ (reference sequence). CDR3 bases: TGTGCCAGCAGCTTCGCACAGGGAGAAAAAGAGACCCAGTACTTC. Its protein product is CASSFAQGEKETQYF.

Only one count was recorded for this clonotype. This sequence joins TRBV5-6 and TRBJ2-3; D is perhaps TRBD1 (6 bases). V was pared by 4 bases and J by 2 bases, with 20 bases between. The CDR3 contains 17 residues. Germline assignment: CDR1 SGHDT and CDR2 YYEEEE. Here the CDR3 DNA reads TGTGCCAGCAGCCCCAGCACAGGGAAAGCTTACACAGATACGCAGTATTTT. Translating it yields CASSPSTGKAYTDTQYF.

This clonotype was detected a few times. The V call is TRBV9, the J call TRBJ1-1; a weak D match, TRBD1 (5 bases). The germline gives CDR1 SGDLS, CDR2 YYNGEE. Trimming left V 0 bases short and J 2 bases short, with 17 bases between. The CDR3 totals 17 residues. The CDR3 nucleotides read TGTGCCAGCAGCGTAGGAAGGGGCCGGCAGGGTAACACTGAAGCTTTCTTT. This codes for CASSVGRGRQGNTEAFF.